This is a list of T cell receptor beta chains from one sample in a study of Ad26.COV2.S vaccination and SARS-CoV-2 variants. Profiled with immunoSEQ multiplex PCR; TCRdb holds only in-frame clones, not every one. This table has under 550,000 clones, approximately 87% appearing once. The sequencing used peripheral blood, collected in a trial of Ad26.COV2.S vaccine versus placebo. The receptors come from a person between 18 and 65 years old who received the Ad26.COV2.S COVID-19 vaccine or a placebo. CDR3s include the opening cysteine and the closing phenylalanine or tryptophan. The order of the fields is V gene, clone size, D gene, J gene, CDR3 protein, CDR3 DNA. D genes are given only for firm matches. Where a row states a size, it is once, few, many or the class of an expanded clone; other rows omit it.

V gene: TRBV18
clone size: .
D gene: TRBD1
J gene: TRBJ2-1
CDR3 protein: CASSRGQGSYNEQFF
CDR3 DNA: TGTGCCAGCTCCAGAGGACAGGGGAGTTACAATGAGCAGTTCTTC

V gene: TRBV7-8
clone size: .
D gene: .
J gene: TRBJ2-1
CDR3 protein: CASSRGGGSYNEQFF
CDR3 DNA: TGTGCCAGCAGCCGAGGGGGGGGATCCTACAATGAGCAGTTCTTC

V gene: TRBV5-5
clone size: .
D gene: .
J gene: TRBJ1-1
CDR3 protein: CASSPRGGTEAFF
CDR3 DNA: TGTGCCAGCAGCCCGAGAGGGGGGACTGAAGCTTTCTTT

V gene: TRBV4-2
clone size: .
D gene: TRBD2
J gene: TRBJ2-5
CDR3 protein: CASSKSPGGATETQYF
CDR3 DNA: TGTGCCAGCAGCAAATCCCCCGGGGGGGCGACTGAGACCCAGTACTTC

V gene: TRBV5-8
clone size: .
D gene: .
J gene: TRBJ2-3
CDR3 protein: CASSLRGRRNTQYF
CDR3 DNA: TGTGCCAGCAGCTTGCGGGGGCGGAGAAATACGCAGTATTTT

V gene: TRBV5-1
clone size: once
D gene: .
J gene: TRBJ2-7
CDR3 protein: CASSAGIEQYF
CDR3 DNA: TGCGCCAGCAGCGCCGGGATCGAGCAGTACTTC

V gene: TRBV5-5
clone size: .
D gene: TRBD2
J gene: TRBJ2-1
CDR3 protein: CASSRLAGGLNEQFF
CDR3 DNA: TGTGCCAGCAGCCGACTAGCGGGGGGGCTCAATGAGCAGTTCTTC

V gene: TRBV28
clone size: .
D gene: .
J gene: TRBJ1-3
CDR3 protein: CASSLMVGTPSSGNTIYF
CDR3 DNA: TGTGCCAGCAGTTTAATGGTTGGGACGCCGAGCTCTGGAAACACCATATATTTT

V gene: TRBV6-5
clone size: .
D gene: TRBD2
J gene: TRBJ2-7
CDR3 protein: CASSYAGVYEQYF
CDR3 DNA: TGTGCCAGCAGTTACGCGGGGGTCTACGAGCAGTACTTC

V gene: TRBV6-6
clone size: .
D gene: .
J gene: TRBJ2-2
CDR3 protein: CVTKNRAGELFF
CDR3 DNA: TGTGTCACCAAGAACAGGGCCGGGGAGCTGTTTTTT

V gene: TRBV2
clone size: .
D gene: .
J gene: TRBJ1-1
CDR3 protein: CASIKVGLRAFF
CDR3 DNA: TGTGCCAGCATCAAGGTGGGACTTAGAGCTTTCTTT

V gene: TRBV7-6
clone size: .
D gene: .
J gene: TRBJ2-7
CDR3 protein: CASTQGGEQYF
CDR3 DNA: TGTGCCAGCACCCAGGGGGGCGAGCAGTACTTC

V gene: TRBV28
clone size: .
D gene: TRBD1
J gene: TRBJ1-2
CDR3 protein: CASSFGTGFGYTF
CDR3 DNA: TGTGCCAGCAGTTTCGGGACAGGTTTTGGCTACACCTTC

V gene: TRBV4-1
clone size: .
D gene: TRBD2
J gene: TRBJ2-7
CDR3 protein: CASSRLAGGIYEQYF
CDR3 DNA: TGCGCCAGCAGCCGGCTAGCGGGGGGGATCTACGAGCAGTACTTC

V gene: TRBV7-2
clone size: few
D gene: .
J gene: TRBJ2-3
CDR3 protein: CASSLDSSTDTQYF
CDR3 DNA: TGTGCCAGCAGTTTAGACAGTAGCACAGATACGCAGTATTTT

V gene: TRBV11-2
clone size: .
D gene: .
J gene: TRBJ2-3
CDR3 protein: CASSLGLPDTQYF
CDR3 DNA: TGTGCCAGCAGCTTAGGGCTTCCAGATACGCAGTATTTT

V gene: TRBV7-9
clone size: .
D gene: .
J gene: TRBJ1-5
CDR3 protein: CASSSIGELPQHF
CDR3 DNA: TGTGCCAGCAGCTCCATCGGCGAGCTTCCCCAGCATTTT

V gene: TRBV28
clone size: once
D gene: .
J gene: TRBJ2-1
CDR3 protein: CASRDAVINEQFF
CDR3 DNA: TGTGCCAGCAGGGACGCAGTAATTAATGAGCAGTTCTTC

V gene: TRBV7-8
clone size: .
D gene: TRBD2
J gene: TRBJ2-1
CDR3 protein: CASSLGTSGGATEQFF
CDR3 DNA: TGTGCCAGCAGCTTAGGGACTAGCGGGGGGGCCACTGAGCAGTTCTTC

V gene: TRBV5-4
clone size: .
D gene: .
J gene: TRBJ2-1
CDR3 protein: CASSLGGVEQFF
CDR3 DNA: TGTGCCAGCAGCTTGGGGGGGGTTGAGCAGTTCTTC

V gene: TRBV2
clone size: .
D gene: .
J gene: TRBJ2-2
CDR3 protein: CASRTNTGELFF
CDR3 DNA: TGTGCCAGCAGAACAAACACCGGGGAGCTGTTTTTT

V gene: TRBV14
clone size: .
D gene: .
J gene: TRBJ2-1
CDR3 protein: CASSQVSGSEQFF
CDR3 DNA: TGTGCCAGCAGCCAAGTCAGCGGGTCGGAGCAGTTCTTC

V gene: TRBV12-5
clone size: .
D gene: .
J gene: TRBJ2-3
CDR3 protein: CASGEGRRTDTQYF
CDR3 DNA: TGTGCTAGTGGGGAGGGACGGCGCACAGATACGCAGTATTTT

V gene: TRBV6-1
clone size: .
D gene: TRBD1
J gene: TRBJ1-5
CDR3 protein: CASSGGRDRSFDSNQPQHF
CDR3 DNA: TGTGCCAGCAGTGGGGGCCGGGACAGGTCTTTTGATAGCAATCAGCCCCAGCATTTT

V gene: TRBV7-2
clone size: .
D gene: TRBD1
J gene: TRBJ1-1
CDR3 protein: CASRQGYNTEAFF
CDR3 DNA: TGTGCCAGCAGACAGGGGTATAACACTGAAGCTTTCTTT

V gene: TRBV7-9
clone size: .
D gene: .
J gene: TRBJ1-6
CDR3 protein: CASSLVNSPLHF
CDR3 DNA: TGTGCCAGCAGCTTAGTTAATTCACCCCTCCACTTT

V gene: TRBV25-1
clone size: .
D gene: .
J gene: TRBJ1-1
CDR3 protein: CASTGMAEAFF
CDR3 DNA: TGTGCCAGCACCGGGATGGCTGAAGCTTTCTTT

V gene: TRBV20-1
clone size: .
D gene: .
J gene: TRBJ1-1
CDR3 protein: CSASRKGPPPRAFF
CDR3 DNA: TGCAGTGCTAGTCGGAAGGGGCCACCTCCGCGGGCTTTCTTT

V gene: TRBV3-1/TRBV3-2
clone size: .
D gene: .
J gene: TRBJ1-4
CDR3 protein: CASSQAGSEKLFF
CDR3 DNA: TGTGCCAGCAGCCAAGCGGGGAGTGAAAAACTGTTTTTT

V gene: TRBV30
clone size: few
D gene: .
J gene: TRBJ2-2
CDR3 protein: CAWSVHRNTGELFF
CDR3 DNA: TGTGCCTGGAGTGTACACCGAAACACCGGGGAGCTGTTTTTT

V gene: TRBV9
clone size: .
D gene: .
J gene: TRBJ2-1
CDR3 protein: CASSVSGDYNEQFF
CDR3 DNA: TGTGCCAGCAGCGTATCGGGAGATTACAATGAGCAGTTCTTC

V gene: TRBV9
clone size: .
D gene: .
J gene: TRBJ1-2
CDR3 protein: CASSVDLSDGYTF
CDR3 DNA: TGTGCCAGCAGCGTAGATCTCAGCGATGGCTACACCTTC

V gene: TRBV11-3
clone size: .
D gene: .
J gene: TRBJ2-7
CDR3 protein: CASSLNGVEQYF
CDR3 DNA: TGTGCCAGCAGCTTGAATGGGGTTGAGCAGTACTTC

V gene: TRBV2
clone size: .
D gene: .
J gene: TRBJ1-4
CDR3 protein: CASSEDQGSNEKLFF
CDR3 DNA: TGTGCCAGCAGTGAGGATCAGGGGTCAAATGAAAAACTGTTTTTT

V gene: TRBV7-9
clone size: .
D gene: .
J gene: TRBJ2-2
CDR3 protein: CASSLVGGPTGELFF
CDR3 DNA: TGTGCCAGCAGCTTAGTTGGGGGTCCCACCGGGGAGCTGTTTTTT

V gene: TRBV27
clone size: .
D gene: TRBD1
J gene: TRBJ1-5
CDR3 protein: CASRHTGGGNQPQHF
CDR3 DNA: TGTGCCAGCAGACACACAGGGGGAGGGAATCAGCCCCAGCATTTT

V gene: TRBV6-2/TRBV6-3
clone size: .
D gene: .
J gene: TRBJ2-5
CDR3 protein: CASSYSIGQQETQYF
CDR3 DNA: TGTGCCAGCAGTTACTCGATAGGACAGCAAGAGACCCAGTACTTC

V gene: TRBV7-9
clone size: .
D gene: .
J gene: TRBJ2-5
CDR3 protein: CASSPESQETQYF
CDR3 DNA: TGTGCCAGCAGCCCCGAGTCCCAAGAGACCCAGTACTTC

V gene: TRBV6-5
clone size: .
D gene: .
J gene: TRBJ2-7
CDR3 protein: CASESANPRGYEQYF
CDR3 DNA: TGTGCCAGCGAGTCCGCAAACCCCAGGGGCTACGAGCAGTACTTC

V gene: TRBV19
clone size: few
D gene: .
J gene: TRBJ2-1
CDR3 protein: CASSPLGGRVNEQFF
CDR3 DNA: TGTGCCAGTAGTCCCCTAGGGGGGAGAGTGAATGAGCAGTTCTTC

V gene: TRBV28
clone size: .
D gene: .
J gene: TRBJ1-5
CDR3 protein: CASSLSLGNQPQHF
CDR3 DNA: TGTGCCAGCAGTTTGAGTTTGGGCAATCAGCCCCAGCATTTT

V gene: TRBV28
clone size: few
D gene: .
J gene: TRBJ1-6
CDR3 protein: CASTITGDNSPLHF
CDR3 DNA: TGTGCCAGCACGATTACGGGGGATAATTCACCCCTCCACTTT

V gene: TRBV27
clone size: .
D gene: .
J gene: TRBJ2-3
CDR3 protein: CASSPGLLISTDTQYF
CDR3 DNA: TGTGCCAGCAGTCCGGGACTTCTGATTAGCACAGATACGCAGTATTTT

V gene: TRBV2
clone size: .
D gene: TRBD1
J gene: TRBJ2-1
CDR3 protein: CASSEDRASYNEQFF
CDR3 DNA: TGTGCCAGCAGTGAGGACAGGGCTTCCTACAATGAGCAGTTCTTC

V gene: TRBV6-4
clone size: few
D gene: .
J gene: TRBJ1-5
CDR3 protein: CASSPDNNNQPQHF
CDR3 DNA: TGTGCCAGCAGTCCCGACAATAACAATCAGCCCCAGCATTTT

V gene: TRBV28
clone size: .
D gene: TRBD1
J gene: TRBJ1-5
CDR3 protein: CASRTLQGNQPQHF
CDR3 DNA: TGTGCCAGCCGAACTTTACAGGGGAATCAGCCCCAGCATTTT

V gene: TRBV28
clone size: .
D gene: .
J gene: TRBJ2-7
CDR3 protein: CASSFNRGPPNYEQYF
CDR3 DNA: TGTGCCAGCAGTTTCAATAGGGGACCTCCAAACTACGAGCAGTACTTC

V gene: TRBV20-1
clone size: .
D gene: .
J gene: TRBJ2-3
CDR3 protein: CSASAVGITDTQYF
CDR3 DNA: TGCAGTGCTAGTGCTGTGGGGATCACAGATACGCAGTATTTT

V gene: TRBV7-3
clone size: .
D gene: TRBD2
J gene: TRBJ2-3
CDR3 protein: CASSGYGLAGGLDTQYF
CDR3 DNA: TGTGCCAGCAGCGGCTACGGACTAGCGGGGGGGCTCGATACGCAGTATTTT

V gene: TRBV18
clone size: .
D gene: TRBD1
J gene: TRBJ1-3
CDR3 protein: CASSPPTRQGYTIYF
CDR3 DNA: TGTGCCAGCTCACCACCGACACGACAGGGTTACACCATATATTTT